This T cell receptor beta chain was found in a study of beta chain features in type 1 diabetes. This CDR3 contains 15 residues. Germline V gives CDR1 SGHRS, CDR2 YFSETQ. V lost 4 bases, J lost 3 bases, and 9 bases stayed unmatched. Study-level points and caveats: All four CD4+ subsets of Type 1 diabetes patients contained TCRB CDR3s that were moderately but significantly shorter.

A single count supports this clone. Its antigen is not identified. Every isolated RNA sample was fully reverse transcribed, so sequencing captured expressed TCRB transcripts. Repertoires were generated with immunoSEQ multiplex PCR, while TCRdb's copy carries only in-frame clones and drops some. There are more than 200,000 clones in the sample; more than 15% occur only once, and more than 0.075% lies in the top ten. This TCR was sampled from a man aged 25-45 years with type 1 diabetes. V gene TRBV5-1 combines with J gene TRBJ1-2, with 7 bases fitting TRBD1. Specimen: naive CD4+ T cells from blood. The DNA of the CDR3 is TGCGCCAGCAGCCGGGACAGAGGAGTACACTATGGCTACACCTTC. It yields the protein CASSRDRGVHYGYTF. Supplemented by reference TRBV5-1 and TRBJ1-2, the full variable domain reads KAGVTQTPRYLIKTRGQQVTLSCSPISGHRSVSWYQQTPGQGLQFLFEYFSETQRNKGNFPGRFSGRQFSNSRSEMNVSTLELGDSALYLCASSRDRGVHYGYTFGSGTRLTVV.